This T cell receptor (beta chain) was sequenced during a study of T cell clusters in autoimmune cytopenias. Study-level background: TRB sequencing had a median 51,575 reads and approximately 2,400 distinct clonotypes per sample.

By frequency, this clonotype is medium-sized. The antigen is not known. Multiplex touch-down PCR amplified TRB using TRB-A and TRB-B pools in one tube. For each CDR3 protein, TCRdb gives one entry from its re-call of the multiplex PCR reads, without DNA. The sample table includes roughly 2,500 distinct CDR3 sequences. Each sample's input was around 270 ng genomic DNA, roughly 40,000 genome equivalents. Study results and limitations: No cluster-lack signature appeared between secondary cytopenia and chronic lymphocytic leukemia patients, apparently due to lymphoma masking. Clustering suggested that physiological T cell clusters were missing in primary autoimmune cytopenia patients.

The CDR3 is 15 residues long. CDR1 and CDR2 from the germline V gene are SGHNT and YYREEE (reference sequence). This sample also belongs to another study, concerning T cell repertoires in aging, cancer and after chemotherapy. That publication notes: Age-matched healthy donors had significantly more diverse, less clonal blood TCR repertoires than untreated cancer patients.

The TCR comes from a human donor with an autoimmune cytopenia or autoimmune hepatitis (not recorded which). Sequenced material: peripheral blood. The chain uses TRBV5-4 and TRBJ2-1; TCRdb lists TRBD2, though no DNA is available to test this call. The CDR3 protein is CASSLEASGRFEQFF.